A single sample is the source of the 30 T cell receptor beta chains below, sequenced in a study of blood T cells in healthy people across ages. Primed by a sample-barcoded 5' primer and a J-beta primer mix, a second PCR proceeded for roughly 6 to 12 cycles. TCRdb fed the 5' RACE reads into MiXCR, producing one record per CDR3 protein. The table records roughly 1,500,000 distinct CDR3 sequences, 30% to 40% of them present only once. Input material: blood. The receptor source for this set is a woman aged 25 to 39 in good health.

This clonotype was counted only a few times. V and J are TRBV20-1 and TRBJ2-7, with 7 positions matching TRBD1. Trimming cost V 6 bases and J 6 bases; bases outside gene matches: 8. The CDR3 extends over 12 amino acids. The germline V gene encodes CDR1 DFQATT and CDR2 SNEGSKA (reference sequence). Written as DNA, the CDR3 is TGCAGTGCCCACCAGGGGGATCTCGAGCAGTACTTC. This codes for CSAHQGDLEQYF.

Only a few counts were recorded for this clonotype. CDR3 loop: CSARQTGTGNTEAFF. The CDR3, as DNA: TGCAGTGCTAGGCAAACCGGGACAGGGAACACTGAAGCTTTCTTT. The chain has TRBV20-1 and TRBJ1-1; 8 bases fit TRBD1. The CDR3 runs 15 residues. Germline-derived CDR1 and CDR2 are DFQATT and SNEGSKA (reference sequence). V was pared by 3 bases and J by 1 base, with 7 bases of the junction left unmatched.

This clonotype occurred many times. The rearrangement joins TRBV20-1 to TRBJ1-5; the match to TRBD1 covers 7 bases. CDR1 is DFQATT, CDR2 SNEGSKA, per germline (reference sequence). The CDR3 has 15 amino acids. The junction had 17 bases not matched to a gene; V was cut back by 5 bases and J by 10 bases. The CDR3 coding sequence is TGCAGTGCTCATATTTCACAGGGGCAATCAGCCCCCCAGCATTTT. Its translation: CSAHISQGQSAPQHF.

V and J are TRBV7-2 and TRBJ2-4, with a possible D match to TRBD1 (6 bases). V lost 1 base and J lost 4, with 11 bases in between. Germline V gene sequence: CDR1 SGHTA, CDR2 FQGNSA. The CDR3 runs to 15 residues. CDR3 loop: CASSLVQGLKNIQYF. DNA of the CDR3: TGTGCCAGCAGCTTAGTGCAGGGGTTAAAAAACATTCAGTACTTC. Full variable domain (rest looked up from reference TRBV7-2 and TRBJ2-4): GAGVSQSPSNKVTEKGKDVELRCDPISGHTALYWYRQSLGQGLEFLIYFQGNSAPDKSGLPSDRFSAERTGGSVSTLTIQRTQQEDSAVYLCASSLVQGLKNIQYFGAGTRLSVL.

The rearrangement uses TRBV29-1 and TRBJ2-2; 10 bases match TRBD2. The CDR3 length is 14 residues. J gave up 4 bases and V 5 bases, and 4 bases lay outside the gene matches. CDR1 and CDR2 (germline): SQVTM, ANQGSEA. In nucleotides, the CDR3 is TGCAGCGTTCTCCTAGCGGGAGTCACCGGGGAGCTGTTTTTT. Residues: CSVLLAGVTGELFF.

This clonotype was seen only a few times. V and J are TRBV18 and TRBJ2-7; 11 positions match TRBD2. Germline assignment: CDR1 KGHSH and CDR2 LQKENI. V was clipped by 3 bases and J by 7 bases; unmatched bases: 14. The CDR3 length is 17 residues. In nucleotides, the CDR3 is TGTGCCAGCTCACCGGCTAGCGGGAGGACCGGAGGCAAGGAGCAGTACTTC. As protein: CASSPASGRTGGKEQYF.

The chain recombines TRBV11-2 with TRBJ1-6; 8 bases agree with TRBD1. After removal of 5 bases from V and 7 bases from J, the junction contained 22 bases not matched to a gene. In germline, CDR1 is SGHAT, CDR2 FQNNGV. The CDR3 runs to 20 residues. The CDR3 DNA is TGTGCCAGCAGCGGAGAGCCGGTTTGGCAGGGGGCCGCAGGCAATTCACCCCTCCACTTT. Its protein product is CASSGEPVWQGAAGNSPLHF.

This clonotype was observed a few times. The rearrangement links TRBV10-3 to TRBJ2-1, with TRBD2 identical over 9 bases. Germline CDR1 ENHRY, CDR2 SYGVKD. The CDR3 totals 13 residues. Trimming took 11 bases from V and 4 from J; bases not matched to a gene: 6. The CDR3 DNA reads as TGTGCCTTCGGACTAGCGCTATACAATGAGCAGTTCTTC. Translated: CAFGLALYNEQFF.

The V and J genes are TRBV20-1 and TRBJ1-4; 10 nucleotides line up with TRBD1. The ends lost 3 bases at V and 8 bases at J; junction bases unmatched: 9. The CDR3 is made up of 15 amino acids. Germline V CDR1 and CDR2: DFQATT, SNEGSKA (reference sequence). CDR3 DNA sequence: TGCAGTGCTAGGAGTGGGACAGGGGAGGGAGAAAAACTGTTTTTT. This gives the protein CSARSGTGEGEKLFF.

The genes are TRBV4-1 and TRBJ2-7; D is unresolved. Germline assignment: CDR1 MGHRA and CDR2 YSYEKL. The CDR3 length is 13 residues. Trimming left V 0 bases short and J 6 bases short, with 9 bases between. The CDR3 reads CASSQDRISEQYF. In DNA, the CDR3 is TGCGCCAGCAGCCAAGATCGGATCTCCGAGCAGTACTTC.

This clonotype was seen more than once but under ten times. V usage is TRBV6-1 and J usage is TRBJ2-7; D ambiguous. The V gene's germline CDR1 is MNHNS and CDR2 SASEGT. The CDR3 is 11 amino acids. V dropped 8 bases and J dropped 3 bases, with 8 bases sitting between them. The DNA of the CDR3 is TGTGCCAGCGCAGCAGTCTACGAGCAGTACTTC. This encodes CASAAVYEQYF.

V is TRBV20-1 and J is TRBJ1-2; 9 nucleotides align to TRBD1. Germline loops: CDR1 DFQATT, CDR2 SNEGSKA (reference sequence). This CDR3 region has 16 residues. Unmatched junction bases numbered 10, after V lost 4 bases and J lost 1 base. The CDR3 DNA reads TGCAGTGCTACCGGGACAGGGTCACAGAATAACTATGGCTACACCTTC. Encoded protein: CSATGTGSQNNYGYTF.

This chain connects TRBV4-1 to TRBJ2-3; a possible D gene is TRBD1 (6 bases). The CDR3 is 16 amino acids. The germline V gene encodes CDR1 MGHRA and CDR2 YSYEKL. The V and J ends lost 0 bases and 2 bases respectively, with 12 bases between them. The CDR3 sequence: CASSQEYRAHTDTQYF. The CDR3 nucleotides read TGCGCCAGCAGCCAAGAGTACAGGGCCCACACAGATACGCAGTATTTT.

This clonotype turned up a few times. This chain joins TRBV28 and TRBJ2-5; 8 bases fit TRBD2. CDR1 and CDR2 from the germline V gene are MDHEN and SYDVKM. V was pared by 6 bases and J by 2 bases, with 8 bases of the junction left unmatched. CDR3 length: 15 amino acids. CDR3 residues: CASSRRGLAQETQYF. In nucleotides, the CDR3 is TGTGCCAGCAGCCGCCGAGGACTAGCTCAAGAGACCCAGTACTTC.

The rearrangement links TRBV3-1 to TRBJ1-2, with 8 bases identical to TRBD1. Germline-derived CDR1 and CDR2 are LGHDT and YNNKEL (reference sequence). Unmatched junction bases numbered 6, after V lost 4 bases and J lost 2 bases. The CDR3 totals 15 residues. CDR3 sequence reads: CASSLSRTGNYGYTF. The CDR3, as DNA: TGTGCCAGCAGCCTTTCAAGGACAGGGAACTATGGCTACACCTTC.

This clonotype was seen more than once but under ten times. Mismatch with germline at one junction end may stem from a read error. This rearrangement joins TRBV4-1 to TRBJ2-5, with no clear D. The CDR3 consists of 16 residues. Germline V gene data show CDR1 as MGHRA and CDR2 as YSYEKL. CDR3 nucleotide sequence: TGCGCCAGCAACCAAGCCTACACCGGTGGTGGAGAGACCCAGTACTTC. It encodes CASNQAYTGGGETQYF.

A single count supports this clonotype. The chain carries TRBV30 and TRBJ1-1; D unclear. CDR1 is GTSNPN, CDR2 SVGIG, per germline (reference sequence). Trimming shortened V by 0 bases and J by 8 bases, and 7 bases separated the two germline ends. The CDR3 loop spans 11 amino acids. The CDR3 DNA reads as TGTGCCTGGAGTGTACGCAACGAAGCTTTCTTT. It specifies CAWSVRNEAFF.

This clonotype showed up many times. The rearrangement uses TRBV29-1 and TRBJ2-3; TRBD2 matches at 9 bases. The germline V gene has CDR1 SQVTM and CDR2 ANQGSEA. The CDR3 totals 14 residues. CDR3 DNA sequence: TGCAGTTATGCGGTAGCGGGAGCAACAGATACGCAGTATTTT. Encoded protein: CSYAVAGATDTQYF.

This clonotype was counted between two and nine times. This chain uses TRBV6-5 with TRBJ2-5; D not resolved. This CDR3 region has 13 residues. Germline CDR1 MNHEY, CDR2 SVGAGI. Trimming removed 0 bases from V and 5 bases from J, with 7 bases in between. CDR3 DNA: TGTGCCAGCAGTTACTCGATTCGGGAGACCCAGTACTTC. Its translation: CASSYSIRETQYF.

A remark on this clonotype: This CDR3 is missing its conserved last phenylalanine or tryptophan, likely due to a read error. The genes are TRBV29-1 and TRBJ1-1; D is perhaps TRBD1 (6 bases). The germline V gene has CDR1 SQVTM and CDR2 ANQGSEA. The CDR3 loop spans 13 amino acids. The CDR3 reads CSVGGQLNAEAFL. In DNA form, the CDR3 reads TGCAGCGTTGGCGGACAGCTGAACGCTGAAGCTTTCCTT.

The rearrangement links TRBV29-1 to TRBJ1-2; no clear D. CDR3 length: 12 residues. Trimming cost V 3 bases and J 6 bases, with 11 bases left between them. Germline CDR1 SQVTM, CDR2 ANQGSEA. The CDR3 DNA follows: TGCAGCGTTGATGAAGGGAGGGATGGCTACACCTTC. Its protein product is CSVDEGRDGYTF.

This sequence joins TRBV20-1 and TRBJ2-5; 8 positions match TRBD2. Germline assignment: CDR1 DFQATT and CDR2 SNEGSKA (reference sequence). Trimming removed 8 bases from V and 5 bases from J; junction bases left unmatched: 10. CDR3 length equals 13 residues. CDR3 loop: CSPTGGAYETQYF. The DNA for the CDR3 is TGCAGTCCCACCGGGGGGGCGTATGAGACCCAGTACTTC.

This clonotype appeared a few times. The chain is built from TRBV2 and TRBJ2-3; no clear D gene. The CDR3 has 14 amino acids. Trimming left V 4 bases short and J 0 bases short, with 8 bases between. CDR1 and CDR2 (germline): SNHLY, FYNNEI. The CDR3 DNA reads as TGTGCCAGCAGTGCCAGCTTTAGCACAGATACGCAGTATTTT. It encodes CASSASFSTDTQYF.

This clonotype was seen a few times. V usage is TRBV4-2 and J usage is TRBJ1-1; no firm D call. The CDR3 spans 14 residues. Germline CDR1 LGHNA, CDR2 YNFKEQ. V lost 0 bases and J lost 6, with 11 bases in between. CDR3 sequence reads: CASSQERVGAEAFF. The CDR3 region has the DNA TGTGCCAGCAGCCAAGAAAGGGTGGGCGCTGAAGCTTTCTTT.

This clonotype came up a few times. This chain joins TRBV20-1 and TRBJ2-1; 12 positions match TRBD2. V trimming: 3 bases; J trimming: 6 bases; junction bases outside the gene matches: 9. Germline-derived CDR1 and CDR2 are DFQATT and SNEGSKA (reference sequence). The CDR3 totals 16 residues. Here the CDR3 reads CSARVFLAGGLNEQFF. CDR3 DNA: TGCAGTGCTAGGGTCTTTCTAGCGGGGGGGCTCAATGAGCAGTTCTTC.

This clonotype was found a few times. The CDR3 loop reads CSARGSGNTEAFF. The CDR3 nucleotides are TGCAGTGCTAGAGGGTCGGGAAACACTGAAGCTTTCTTT. This rearrangement joins TRBV20-1 to TRBJ1-1; no definite D call. The CDR3 contains 13 residues. The germline V gene has CDR1 DFQATT and CDR2 SNEGSKA (reference sequence). Trimming left V 1 base short and J 2 bases short, with 8 bases between.

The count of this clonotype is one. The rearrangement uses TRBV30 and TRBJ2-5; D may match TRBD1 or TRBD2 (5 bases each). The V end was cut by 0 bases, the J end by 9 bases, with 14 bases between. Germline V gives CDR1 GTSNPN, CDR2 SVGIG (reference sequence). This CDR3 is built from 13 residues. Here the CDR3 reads CAWSVEGIWAQYF. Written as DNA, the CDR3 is TGTGCCTGGAGTGTTGAGGGGATATGGGCCCAGTACTTC.

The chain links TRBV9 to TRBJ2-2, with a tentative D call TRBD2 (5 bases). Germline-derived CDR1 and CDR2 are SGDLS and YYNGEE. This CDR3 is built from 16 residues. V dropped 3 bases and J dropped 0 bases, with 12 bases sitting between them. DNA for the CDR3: TGTGCCAGCAGCGGGACTTCTCAGACGAACACCGGGGAGCTGTTTTTT. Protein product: CASSGTSQTNTGELFF.

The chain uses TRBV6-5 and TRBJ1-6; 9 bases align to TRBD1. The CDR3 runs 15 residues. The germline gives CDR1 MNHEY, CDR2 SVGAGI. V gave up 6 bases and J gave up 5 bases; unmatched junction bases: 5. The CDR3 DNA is TGTGCCAGCAGGGCCGGGACAGGGAATAATTCACCCCTCCACTTT. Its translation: CASRAGTGNNSPLHF.

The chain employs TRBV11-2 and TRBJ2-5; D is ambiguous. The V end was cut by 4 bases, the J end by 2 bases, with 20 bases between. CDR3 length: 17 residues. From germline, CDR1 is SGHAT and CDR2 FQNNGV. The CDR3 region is CASSSGSEPWGQETQYF. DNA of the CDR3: TGTGCCAGCAGCTCCGGATCGGAGCCATGGGGACAAGAGACCCAGTACTTC. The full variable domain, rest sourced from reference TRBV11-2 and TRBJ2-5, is EAGVAQSPRYKIIEKRQSVAFWCNPISGHATLYWYQQILGQGPKLLIQFQNNGVVDDSQLPKDRFSAERLKGVDSTLKIQPAKLEDSAVYLCASSSGSEPWGQETQYFGPGTRLLVL.